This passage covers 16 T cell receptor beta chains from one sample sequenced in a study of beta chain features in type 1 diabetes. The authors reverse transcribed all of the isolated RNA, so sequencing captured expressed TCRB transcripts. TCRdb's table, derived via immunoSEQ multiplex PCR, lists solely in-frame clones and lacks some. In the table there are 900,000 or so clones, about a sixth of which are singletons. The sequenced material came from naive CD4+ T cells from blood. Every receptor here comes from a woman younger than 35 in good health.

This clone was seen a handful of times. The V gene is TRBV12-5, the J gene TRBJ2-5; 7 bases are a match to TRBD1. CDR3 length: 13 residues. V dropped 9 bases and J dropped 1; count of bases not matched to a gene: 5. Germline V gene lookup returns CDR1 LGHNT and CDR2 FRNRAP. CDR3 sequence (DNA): TGTGCTAGCCAGGGGGATCCCCAAGAGACCCAGTACTTC. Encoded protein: CASQGDPQETQYF. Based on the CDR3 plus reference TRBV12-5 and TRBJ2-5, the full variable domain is DARVTQTPRHKVTEMGQEVTMRCQPILGHNTVFWYRQTMMQGLELLAYFRNRAPLDDSGMPKDRFSAEMPDATLATLKIQPSEPRDSAVYFCASQGDPQETQYFGPGTRLLVL.

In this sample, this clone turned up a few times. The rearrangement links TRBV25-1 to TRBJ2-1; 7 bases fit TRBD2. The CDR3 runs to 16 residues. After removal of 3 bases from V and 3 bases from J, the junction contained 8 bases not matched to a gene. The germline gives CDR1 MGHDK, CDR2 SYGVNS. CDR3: CASSDQSGINYNEQFF. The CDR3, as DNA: TGTGCCAGCAGTGACCAAAGCGGGATTAACTACAATGAGCAGTTCTTC.

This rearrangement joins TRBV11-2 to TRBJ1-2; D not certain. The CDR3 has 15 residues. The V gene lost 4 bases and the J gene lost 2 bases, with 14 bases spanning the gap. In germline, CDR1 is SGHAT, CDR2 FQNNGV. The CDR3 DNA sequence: TGTGCCAGCAGCTCTGCGGTAGTCCGGAACTATGGCTACACCTTC. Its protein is CASSSAVVRNYGYTF.

CDR3 nucleotide sequence: TGTGCCAGCAGCCAAGTACTGGGGATTGGCTACACCTTC. Protein sequence: CASSQVLGIGYTF. The chain employs TRBV14 and TRBJ1-2, with no clear D. The CDR3 sequence is 13 residues long. Germline V CDR1 and CDR2: SGHDN, FVKESK. V gave up 1 base and J gave up 7 bases, with 10 bases separating them. Supplemented by reference TRBV14 and TRBJ1-2, the full variable domain reads EAGVTQFPSHSVIEKGQTVTLRCDPISGHDNLYWYRRVMGKEIKFLLHFVKESKQDESGMPNNRFLAERTGGTYSTLKVQPAELEDSGVYFCASSQVLGIGYTFGSGTRLTVV.

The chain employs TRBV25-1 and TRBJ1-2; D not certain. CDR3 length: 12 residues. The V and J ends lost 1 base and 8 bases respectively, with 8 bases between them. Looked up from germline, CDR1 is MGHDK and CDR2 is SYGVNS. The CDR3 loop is CASSESRTGYTF. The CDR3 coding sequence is TGTGCCAGCAGTGAATCCAGAACCGGCTACACCTTC.

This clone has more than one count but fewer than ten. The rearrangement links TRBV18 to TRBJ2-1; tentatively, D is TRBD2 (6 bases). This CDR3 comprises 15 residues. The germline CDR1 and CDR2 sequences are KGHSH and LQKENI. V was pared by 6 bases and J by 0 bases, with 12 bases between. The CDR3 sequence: CASSPVGSSYNEQFF. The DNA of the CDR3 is TGTGCCAGCTCTCCGGTCGGGAGCTCCTACAATGAGCAGTTCTTC.

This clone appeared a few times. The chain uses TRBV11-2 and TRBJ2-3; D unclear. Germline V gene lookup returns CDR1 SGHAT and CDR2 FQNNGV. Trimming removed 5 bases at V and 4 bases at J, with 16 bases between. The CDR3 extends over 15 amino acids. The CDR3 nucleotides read TGTGCCAGCAGCCCGATGCGGAACTCAGCAGATACGCAGTATTTT. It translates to CASSPMRNSADTQYF.

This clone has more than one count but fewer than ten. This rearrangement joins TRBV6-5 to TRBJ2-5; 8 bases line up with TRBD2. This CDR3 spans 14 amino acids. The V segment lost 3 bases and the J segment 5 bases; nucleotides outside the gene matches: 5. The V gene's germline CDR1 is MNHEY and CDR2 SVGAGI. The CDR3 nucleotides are TGTGCCAGCAGTTATTCTAGCGGGTTTGAGACCCAGTACTTC. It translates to CASSYSSGFETQYF.

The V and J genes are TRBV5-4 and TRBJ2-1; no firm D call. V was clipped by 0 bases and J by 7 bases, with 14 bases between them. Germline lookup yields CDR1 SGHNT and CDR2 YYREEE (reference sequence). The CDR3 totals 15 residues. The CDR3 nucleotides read TGTGCCAGCAGCTTGGTCGTCGGCAGAGGAAATGAGCAGTTCTTC. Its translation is CASSLVVGRGNEQFF.

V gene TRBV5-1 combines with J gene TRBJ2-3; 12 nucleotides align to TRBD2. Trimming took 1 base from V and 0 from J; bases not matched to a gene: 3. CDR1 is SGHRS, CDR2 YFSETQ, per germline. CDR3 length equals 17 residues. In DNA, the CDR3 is TGCGCCAGCAGCTTGCGGGGGACTAGCGGGAGCACAGATACGCAGTATTTT. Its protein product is CASSLRGTSGSTDTQYF.

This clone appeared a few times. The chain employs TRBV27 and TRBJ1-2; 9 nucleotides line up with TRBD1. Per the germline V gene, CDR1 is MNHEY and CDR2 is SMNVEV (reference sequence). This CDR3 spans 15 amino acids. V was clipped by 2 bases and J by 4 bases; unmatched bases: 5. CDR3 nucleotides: TGTGCCAGCAGTTTAAAAACAGGGGGCTTCTATGGCTACACCTTC. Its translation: CASSLKTGGFYGYTF.

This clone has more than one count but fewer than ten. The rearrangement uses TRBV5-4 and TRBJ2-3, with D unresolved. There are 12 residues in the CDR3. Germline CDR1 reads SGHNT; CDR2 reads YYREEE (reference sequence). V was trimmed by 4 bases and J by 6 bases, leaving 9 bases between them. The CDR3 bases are TGTGCCAGCAGCCATACCGGGGATACGCAGTATTTT. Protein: CASSHTGDTQYF.

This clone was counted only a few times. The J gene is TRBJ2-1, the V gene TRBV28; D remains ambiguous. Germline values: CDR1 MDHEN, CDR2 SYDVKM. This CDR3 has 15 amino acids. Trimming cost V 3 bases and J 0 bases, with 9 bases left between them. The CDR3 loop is CASSFTTSSYNEQFF. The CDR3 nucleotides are TGTGCCAGCAGTTTCACTACCAGCTCCTACAATGAGCAGTTCTTC. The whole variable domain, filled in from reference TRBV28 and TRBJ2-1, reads DVKVTQSSRYLVKRTGEKVFLECVQDMDHENMFWYRQDPGLGLRLIYFSYDVKMKEKGDIPEGYSVSREKKERFSLILESASTNQTSMYLCASSFTTSSYNEQFFGPGTRLTVL.

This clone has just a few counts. CDR3 in DNA: TGCGCCAGCAGGCCCGGGACACCGAACACCGGGGAGCTGTTTTTT. Translating it yields CASRPGTPNTGELFF. This chain joins TRBV5-1 and TRBJ2-2, with a weak D call TRBD1 (6 bases). V was shortened by 5 bases and J by 0 bases, with 11 bases between the two germline ends. This CDR3 has 15 residues. From germline, CDR1 is SGHRS and CDR2 YFSETQ.

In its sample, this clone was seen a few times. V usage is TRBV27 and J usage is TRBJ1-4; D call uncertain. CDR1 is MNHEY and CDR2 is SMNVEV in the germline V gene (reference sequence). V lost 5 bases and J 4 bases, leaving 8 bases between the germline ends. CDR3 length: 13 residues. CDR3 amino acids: CASSPHLNEKLFF. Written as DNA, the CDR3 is TGTGCCAGCAGTCCGCACCTTAATGAAAAACTGTTTTTT.

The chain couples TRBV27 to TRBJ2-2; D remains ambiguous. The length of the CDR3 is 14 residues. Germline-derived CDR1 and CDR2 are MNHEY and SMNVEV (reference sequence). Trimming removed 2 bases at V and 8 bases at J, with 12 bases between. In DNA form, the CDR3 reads TGTGCCAGCAGTTTAGTAACAGCTGGAGGGGAGCTGTTTTTT. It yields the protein CASSLVTAGGELFF.